The clone carrying this TCR beta chain was seen a single time. Germline V CDR1 and CDR2: SGHAT, FQNNGV. The J segment lost 1 base and the V segment lost 5 bases, leaving 7 bases of the junction unmatched. This CDR3 has 15 amino acids. This specimen comes from a study of blood T cell repertoires in COVID-19. Participants were aged about 18 to 90 years, lived in roughly 23 US areas, and enrolled virtually. All recovered Cohort 3 donors got two negative PCRs, got clearance, or saw symptom resolution. In the authors' workflow: How many nucleated cells were present was estimated from reference gene primer amplification. The repertoire was sequenced with immunoSEQ multiplex PCR; TCRdb's copy has only in-frame clones and lacks some. The V and J calls and the clone size are those of that table, but D and trimming were determined from the DNA. The profile shows roughly 520,000 clones, approximately 87% of them singletons.

The V gene is TRBV11-2, the J gene TRBJ1-1, with TRBD1 identical over 7 bases. The source material was PBMCs or T cells enriched from blood (not recorded which). This receptor was obtained from a middle-aged woman who had recovered from COVID-19. CDR3: CASSPRQGKNTEAFF. CDR3 in DNA: TGTGCCAGCAGCCCCCGACAGGGAAAGAACACTGAAGCTTTCTTT.